The 22 T cell receptor beta chains in this list originate from one sample, sequenced in a study of vaccination and CD4 T cells after COVID-19. Sequencing of DNA taken from cultured CD4+ T cells relied on the Oncomine TCR Beta short-read assay. TCRdb re-called the PCR reads through MiXCR, storing one row per CDR3 protein. The table records 13,000 or so distinct CDR3 sequences, around 45% of them present only once. This sample's treatment: approximately 9-day PBMC culture with coronavirus spike peptide pools or control peptides (ViraFEST assay). No cognate antigen is known for these TCRs. The starting material was CD4+ T cells from blood, cultured in vitro, obtained after SARS-CoV-2 vaccination. The source of these receptors is a human donor who had recovered from COVID-19.

This clonotype came up a few times. The rearrangement links TRBV6-1 to TRBJ1-6; 9 bases match TRBD1. The CDR3 sequence is 16 residues long. With 6 bases clipped from V and 9 bases from J, the junction kept 12 bases outside the gene matches. The germline V gene encodes CDR1 MNHNS and CDR2 SASEGT. The CDR3 coding sequence is TGTGCCAGCAGGGGAACAGGGGGCAGCGATAGTTCACCCCTCCACTTT. The encoded protein is CASRGTGGSDSSPLHF.

The chain carries TRBV6-1 and TRBJ1-2; weak D call: TRBD1 (6 bases). The CDR3 is 15 amino acids. Germline V lookup: CDR1 MNHNS, CDR2 SASEGT. Trimming pared 1 base from V and 8 bases from J, leaving 17 bases between. The CDR3 loop is CASSEVSMGGRGYTF. Written as DNA, the CDR3 is TGTGCCAGCAGTGAAGTGTCTATGGGGGGCAGGGGCTACACCTTC.

The rearrangement joins TRBV19 to TRBJ2-3, with 11 bases matching TRBD1. J was trimmed by 8 bases and V by 1 base; bases with no gene match: 5. CDR3 length: 15 residues. Germline values: CDR1 LNHDA, CDR2 SQIVND (reference sequence). CDR3 loop: CASSIGGQGVGTQYF. CDR3 nucleotides: TGTGCCAGTAGTATAGGGGGACAGGGGGTTGGTACGCAGTATTTT.

The chain is built from TRBV19 and TRBJ1-1; no firm D call. V dropped 5 bases and J dropped 0 bases, with 13 bases sitting between them. In germline, CDR1 is LNHDA, CDR2 SQIVND (reference sequence). There are 15 residues in the CDR3. CDR3 DNA: TGTGCCAGTAGTGCCCCTGGACTTTTGAACACTGAAGCTTTCTTT. Its translation is CASSAPGLLNTEAFF.

This clonotype was detected only a few times. The rearrangement uses TRBV28 and TRBJ2-7; the D gene could be TRBD1 or TRBD2 (5 bases each). V was clipped by 7 bases and J by 0 bases, with 13 bases between them. The CDR3 totals 14 residues. Germline loops: CDR1 MDHEN, CDR2 SYDVKM. The DNA for the CDR3 is TGTGCCAGCACCCAAGGGACGAGCTCCTACGAGCAGTACTTC. This codes for CASTQGTSSYEQYF.

The rearrangement uses TRBV7-6 and TRBJ2-1, with a tentative D call TRBD2 (5 bases). Trimming shortened V by 1 base and J by 0 bases, and 10 bases separated the two germline ends. The CDR3 has 16 amino acids. CDR1 and CDR2 (germline): SGHVS, FNYEAQ. DNA of the CDR3: TGTGCCAGCAGCTTAGTGTCGGGGAGCTCCTACAATGAGCAGTTCTTC. Translation: CASSLVSGSSYNEQFF.

This clonotype is large (0.1 to 1%) in the sample. The chain has TRBV7-2 and TRBJ1-2; D is ambiguous. Per germline, CDR1 SGHTA and CDR2 FQGNSA. V was clipped by 7 bases and J by 4 bases, with 19 bases between them. CDR3 length: 15 amino acids. CDR3 DNA: TGTGCCAGCATCCAACGGCCCGGAAGCCTCTATGGCTACACCTTC. Its protein is CASIQRPGSLYGYTF.

The J gene is TRBJ1-6, the V gene TRBV24-1, with D perhaps matching TRBD1 (6 bases). V was trimmed by 9 bases and J by 9 bases, leaving 14 bases between them. Germline V CDR1 and CDR2: KGHDR, SFDVKD. There are 13 residues in the CDR3. The CDR3: CATPRGLSSPLHF. Here the CDR3 DNA reads TGTGCCACCCCGAGGGGGTTAAGTTCACCCCTCCACTTT.

The chain couples TRBV6-2 or TRBV6-3 to TRBJ2-7; the match to TRBD1 covers 12 bases. Germline V gene sequence: CDR1 MNHEY, CDR2 SVGEGT. The CDR3 contains 14 residues. Germline trimming cut 5 bases from V and 6 bases from J; bases unmatched to any gene: 5. CDR3 sequence (DNA): TGTGCCAGCAGTACCCGGGACAGGGGGCGCGAGCAGTACTTC. Amino acid sequence: CASSTRDRGREQYF.

Here the CDR3 reads CASSLGDTQYF. The DNA for the CDR3 is TGTGCCAGCAGTCTCGGGGATACGCAGTATTTT. J is TRBJ2-3 and V is TRBV12-3 or TRBV12-4; D is unresolved. Trimming pared 5 bases from V and 6 bases from J, leaving 6 bases between. This CDR3 contains 11 residues.

Only a few counts were recorded for this clonotype. The chain is built from TRBV19 and TRBJ1-2; TRBD1 aligns across 8 bases. This CDR3 is built from 15 residues. Trimming took 5 bases from V and 0 from J; bases not matched to a gene: 5. Germline lookup yields CDR1 LNHDA and CDR2 SQIVND (reference sequence). The CDR3 DNA reads as TGTGCCAGTAGTCTTCGGACAGGGACTAACTATGGCTACACCTTC. It specifies CASSLRTGTNYGYTF.

This clonotype is medium-sized. The rearrangement joins TRBV27 to TRBJ1-2; D unresolved. The germline V gene has CDR1 MNHEY and CDR2 SMNVEV (reference sequence). V was shortened by 2 bases and J by 0 bases, with 10 bases between the two germline ends. This CDR3 contains 15 residues. The CDR3 coding sequence is TGTGCCAGCAGTTTAGGTTCTCCAGCTAACTATGGCTACACCTTC. This sequence encodes CASSLGSPANYGYTF.

The V gene is TRBV7-2, the J gene TRBJ1-2; 7 bases match TRBD1. The CDR3 is 15 residues long. V shed 5 bases and J 3 bases; nucleotides not matched to a gene: 9. Germline V CDR1 and CDR2: SGHTA, FQGNSA. Here the CDR3 reads CASSTLTGTDYGYTF. For the CDR3, the DNA is TGTGCCAGCAGCACCCTAACCGGGACAGACTATGGCTACACCTTC.

In its sample, this clonotype was seen a few times. J is TRBJ2-2 and V is TRBV10-3, with 8 positions matching TRBD1. CDR1 and CDR2 (germline): ENHRY, SYGVKD. This CDR3 is 16 amino acids long. Trimming at V came to 2 bases and at J to 4 bases, leaving 6 bases not matched to a gene. The CDR3 bases are TGTGCCATCAGTGAGCAAACAGGGGGTGGCACCGGGGAGCTGTTTTTT. This codes for CAISEQTGGGTGELFF.

The chain links TRBV11-3 to TRBJ1-6; 8 nucleotides line up with TRBD1. CDR1 and CDR2 from the germline V gene are SGHNT and YENEEA. The CDR3 totals 15 residues. V was clipped by 6 bases and J by 7 bases; unmatched bases: 8. The CDR3 DNA reads TGTGCCAGCAGTAAACAGGGACAGGACAATTCACCCCTCCACTTT. This gives the protein CASSKQGQDNSPLHF. The full variable domain, with the rest looked up from reference TRBV11-3 and TRBJ1-6, is EAGVVQSPRYKIIEKKQPVAFWCNPISGHNTLYWYLQNLGQGPELLIRYENEEAVDDSQLPKDRFSAERLKGVDSTLKIQPAELGDSAVYLCASSKQGQDNSPLHFGNGTRLTVT.

The chain joins TRBV5-1 to TRBJ2-5; no clear D. V was cut by 0 bases and J by 1 base, with 10 bases left in between. Germline V CDR1 and CDR2: SGHRS, YFSETQ. CDR3 length: 15 residues. The CDR3 bases are TGCGCCAGCAGCTTGGACCCGACTCCCCAAGAGACCCAGTACTTC. Its protein is CASSLDPTPQETQYF.

V is TRBV7-8 and J is TRBJ1-1, with 8 bases identical to TRBD1. Germline V gene data show CDR1 as SGHVS and CDR2 as FQNEAQ. V shed 5 bases and J 11 bases; nucleotides not matched to a gene: 16. The CDR3 extends over 15 amino acids. CDR3 sequence (DNA): TGTGCCAGCAGCGCAAGGACAGGGATCACCCTAGGGGCTTTCTTT. This translates into CASSARTGITLGAFF.

The chain joins TRBV20-1 to TRBJ2-7; a possible D gene is TRBD1 (5 bases). Per the germline V gene, CDR1 is DFQATT and CDR2 is SNEGSKA (reference sequence). This CDR3 comprises 11 residues. The CDR3 DNA reads TGCAGCGCAATCAGGGCGGAGGAGCAGTACTTC. As protein: CSAIRAEEQYF.

The chain combines TRBV5-8 with TRBJ1-1; D gene ambiguous. Germline assignment: CDR1 SGHTS and CDR2 YDEGEE. The CDR3 has 14 residues. Trimming pared 0 bases from V and 2 bases from J, leaving 8 bases between. CDR3 nucleotides: TGTGCCAGCAGCTTGGCGGGGAGCAACACTGAAGCTTTCTTT. This sequence encodes CASSLAGSNTEAFF.

This clonotype was observed a handful of times. This chain connects TRBV20-1 to TRBJ1-2; tentative D call: TRBD1 (5 bases). The V end lost 0 bases, the J end lost 4 bases, and 27 bases lay between the germline ends. The CDR3 covers 19 residues. Germline V gene lookup returns CDR1 DFQATT and CDR2 SNEGSKA (reference sequence). CDR3 in amino acids: CSARDIREGHNPAGYGYTF. Here the CDR3 DNA reads TGCAGTGCTAGAGATATCCGGGAAGGACACAACCCGGCGGGCTATGGCTACACCTTC.

The table lists this clonotype with a few counts. The rearrangement uses TRBV6-5 and TRBJ1-1; D is perhaps TRBD1 (5 bases). The V gene's germline CDR1 is MNHEY and CDR2 SVGAGI. The CDR3 has 14 residues. The germline V and J ends were trimmed by 3 bases and 4 bases, with 12 bases remaining between them. CDR3 in amino acids: CASSYWGDGTEAFF. CDR3 in DNA: TGTGCCAGCAGTTATTGGGGGGATGGCACTGAAGCTTTCTTT.

This clonotype was seen more than once but under ten times. This chain uses TRBV7-9 with TRBJ1-3; 8 bases are shared with TRBD1. V dropped 4 bases and J dropped 1; count of bases not matched to a gene: 6. CDR1 SEHNR and CDR2 FQNEAQ come from the germline V gene (reference sequence). This CDR3 has 16 amino acids. The CDR3 DNA reads as TGTGCCAGCAGCTCGGGACAGGCGATTTCTGGAAACACCATATATTTT. This encodes CASSSGQAISGNTIYF.